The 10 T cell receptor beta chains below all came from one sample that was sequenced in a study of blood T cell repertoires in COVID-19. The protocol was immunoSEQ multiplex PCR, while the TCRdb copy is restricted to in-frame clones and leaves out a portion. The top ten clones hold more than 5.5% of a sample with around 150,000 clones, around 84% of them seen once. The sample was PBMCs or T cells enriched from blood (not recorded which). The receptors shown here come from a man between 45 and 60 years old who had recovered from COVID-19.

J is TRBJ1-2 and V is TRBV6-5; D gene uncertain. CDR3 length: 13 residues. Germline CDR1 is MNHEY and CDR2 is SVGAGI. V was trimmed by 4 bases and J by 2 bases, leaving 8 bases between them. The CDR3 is CASSLAENYGYTF. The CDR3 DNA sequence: TGTGCCAGCAGTTTAGCAGAGAACTATGGCTACACCTTC.

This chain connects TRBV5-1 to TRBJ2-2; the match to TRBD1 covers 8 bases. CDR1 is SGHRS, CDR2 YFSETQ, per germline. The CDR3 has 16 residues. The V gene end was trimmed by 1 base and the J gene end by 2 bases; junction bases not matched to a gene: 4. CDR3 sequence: CASSLRAGGNTGELFF. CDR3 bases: TGCGCCAGCAGCTTGCGGGCAGGGGGCAACACCGGGGAGCTGTTTTTT.

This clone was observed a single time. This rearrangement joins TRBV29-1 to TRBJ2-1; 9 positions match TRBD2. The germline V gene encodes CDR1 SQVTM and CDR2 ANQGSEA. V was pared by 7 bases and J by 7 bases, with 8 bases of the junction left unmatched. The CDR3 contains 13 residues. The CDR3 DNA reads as TGCAGCGCCCAAGCGGGGGGCGGAAATGAGCAGTTCTTC. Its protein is CSAQAGGGNEQFF.

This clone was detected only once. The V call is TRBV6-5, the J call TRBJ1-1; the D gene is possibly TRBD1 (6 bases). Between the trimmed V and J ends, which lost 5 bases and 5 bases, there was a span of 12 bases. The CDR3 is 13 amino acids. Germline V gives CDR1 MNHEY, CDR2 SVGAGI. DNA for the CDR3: TGTGCCAGCAGTCTAGGACAGTATACTGAAGCTTTCTTT. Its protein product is CASSLGQYTEAFF.

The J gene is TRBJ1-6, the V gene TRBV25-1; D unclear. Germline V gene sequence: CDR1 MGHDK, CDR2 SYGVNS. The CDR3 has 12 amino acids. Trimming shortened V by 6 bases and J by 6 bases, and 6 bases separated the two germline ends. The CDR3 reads CASRNGNSPLHF. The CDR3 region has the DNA TGTGCCAGCAGGAACGGTAATTCACCCCTCCACTTT.

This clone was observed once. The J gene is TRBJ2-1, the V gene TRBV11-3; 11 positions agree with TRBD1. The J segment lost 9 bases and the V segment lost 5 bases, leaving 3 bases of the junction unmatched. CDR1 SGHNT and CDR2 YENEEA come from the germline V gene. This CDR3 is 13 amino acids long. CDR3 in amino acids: CASSAGQGAEQFF. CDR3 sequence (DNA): TGTGCCAGCAGCGCCGGACAGGGGGCTGAGCAGTTCTTC.

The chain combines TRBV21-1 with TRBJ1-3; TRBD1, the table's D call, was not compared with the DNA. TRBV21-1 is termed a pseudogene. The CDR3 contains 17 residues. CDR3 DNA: TGTGCCAGCAGCAAAGGGGACAGGGCGGAACTGGGAAACACCATATATTTT. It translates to CASSKGDRAELGNTIYF.

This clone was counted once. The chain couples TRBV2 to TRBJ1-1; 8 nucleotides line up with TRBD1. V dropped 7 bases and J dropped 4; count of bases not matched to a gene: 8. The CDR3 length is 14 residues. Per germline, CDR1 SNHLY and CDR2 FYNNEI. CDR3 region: CASIMDRAGTEAFF. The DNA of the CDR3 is TGTGCCAGCATCATGGACAGGGCCGGCACTGAAGCTTTCTTT.

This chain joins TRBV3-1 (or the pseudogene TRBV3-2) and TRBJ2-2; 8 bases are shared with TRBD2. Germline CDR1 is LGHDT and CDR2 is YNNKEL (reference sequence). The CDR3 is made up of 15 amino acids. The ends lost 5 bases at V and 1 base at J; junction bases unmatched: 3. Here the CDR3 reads CASSLRGENTGELFF. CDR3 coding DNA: TGTGCCAGCAGCTTGCGGGGGGAGAACACCGGGGAGCTGTTTTTT.

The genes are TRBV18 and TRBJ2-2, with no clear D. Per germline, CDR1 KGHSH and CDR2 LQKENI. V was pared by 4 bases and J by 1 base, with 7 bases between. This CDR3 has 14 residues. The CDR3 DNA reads TGTGCCAGCTCACTTAGAAGGAACACCGGGGAGCTGTTTTTT. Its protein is CASSLRRNTGELFF.